These 26 T cell receptor beta chains were all obtained from the same sample, sequenced in a study of blood T cell repertoires in COVID-19 (dated by TCRdb to about 2020). Libraries were prepared through the immunoSEQ multiplex PCR assay. Held by TCRdb, this immuneACCESS table contains in-frame sequences only and omits some clones. Under half of the omission traces to an unresolved V gene where checked; the cause of the rest is unknown. The sample table contains roughly 230,000 clones; only one count was recorded for approximately 81% of them. Clones ranked in the top ten supply 0.98% of the sample. The sequencing sample was made of peripheral blood. The source of these receptors is a man aged 40-49 years with acute or convalescent COVID-19.

The rearrangement links TRBV6-2 or TRBV6-3 to TRBJ1-2; no clear D. The CDR3 totals 12 residues. Germline CDR1 MNHEY, CDR2 SVGEGT. V was shortened by 3 bases and J by 3 bases, with 5 bases between the two germline ends. This chain's CDR3 is CASSYSDYGYTF. The CDR3 DNA reads as TGTGCCAGCAGTTATAGTGACTATGGCTACACCTTC.

This sequence joins TRBV7-2 and TRBJ1-2; TRBD1 is a possible D gene (5 bases). Germline V gene lookup returns CDR1 SGHTA and CDR2 FQGNSA. V lost 4 bases, J lost 4 bases, and 13 bases lay in between. The CDR3 loop spans 14 amino acids. CDR3 protein: CASSWRDSLYGYTF. CDR3 bases: TGTGCCAGCAGCTGGAGAGACAGCCTCTATGGCTACACCTTC.

The chain is built from TRBV3-1 (or the pseudogene TRBV3-2) and TRBJ1-1, with TRBD1 matching 9 bases. Looked up from germline, CDR1 is LGHDT and CDR2 is YNNKEL (reference sequence). The CDR3 is 13 amino acids. With V trimmed by 1 base and J by 10 bases, 4 bases remained unmatched. CDR3 nucleotides: TGTGCCAGCAGCCAAGTCCCGGACAGGGGAGCTTTCTTT. Amino acid sequence: CASSQVPDRGAFF.

V usage is TRBV5-1 and J usage is TRBJ2-2; 7 bases are shared with TRBD1. Germline V CDR1 and CDR2: SGHRS, YFSETQ. The CDR3 loop spans 14 amino acids. Trimming cost V 3 bases and J 4 bases; bases outside gene matches: 3. In DNA, the CDR3 is TGCGCCAGCAGCTCGACAGGGACCACCGGGGAGCTGTTTTTT. Residues: CASSSTGTTGELFF.

This clone was seen only a few times. The DNA for the CDR3 is TGTGCCAGCAGTTTAGGTCAGGGGAGCTATGGCTACACCTTC. It is translated as CASSLGQGSYGYTF. The rearrangement links TRBV28 to TRBJ1-2; D may be TRBD1 (6 bases). Trimming removed 2 bases from V and 4 bases from J, with 11 bases in between. The CDR3 covers 14 residues. Germline V CDR1 and CDR2: MDHEN, SYDVKM.

The chain links TRBV5-4 to TRBJ2-3; TRBD2 matches at 14 bases. The CDR3 loop spans 18 amino acids. Germline values: CDR1 SGHNT, CDR2 YYREEE (reference sequence). The junction had 9 bases not matched to a gene; V was cut back by 4 bases and J by 2 bases. Written as DNA, the CDR3 is TGTGCCAGCAGCCGATCACGACTAGCGGGGGGGTTCACAGATACGCAGTATTTT. Protein: CASSRSRLAGGFTDTQYF.

The chain is built from TRBV9 and TRBJ2-7; no definite D call. V was shortened by 3 bases and J by 9 bases, with 19 bases between the two germline ends. Germline V gene data show CDR1 as SGDLS and CDR2 as YYNGEE. CDR3 size: 14 residues. CDR3 nucleotide sequence: TGTGCCAGCAGCGAGTCGGCTATAAGCAGAGGGCAGTACTTC. It yields the protein CASSESAISRGQYF.

The chain is built from TRBV4-2 and TRBJ1-3; D remains unclear. CDR1 LGHNA and CDR2 YNFKEQ come from the germline V gene. The CDR3 is made up of 17 amino acids. The V end was cut by 4 bases, the J end by 4 bases, with 20 bases between. CDR3 sequence: CASSPELRWQAGNTIYF. The CDR3 DNA follows: TGTGCCAGCAGCCCAGAGCTCAGGTGGCAGGCCGGAAACACCATATATTTT.

The V gene is TRBV27, the J gene TRBJ1-1, with D possibly TRBD1 on 6 matching bases. Germline V lookup: CDR1 MNHEY, CDR2 SMNVEV (reference sequence). Trimming cost V 2 bases and J 5 bases, with 18 bases left between them. This CDR3 contains 16 residues. CDR3 nucleotide sequence: TGTGCCAGCAGTTTAACGGAGACAGGTCGAGGGACTGAAGCTTTCTTT. Translated: CASSLTETGRGTEAFF.

The chain uses TRBV3-1 (or the pseudogene TRBV3-2) and TRBJ2-3; tentative D call: TRBD2 (5 bases). Germline CDR1 and CDR2: LGHDT and YNNKEL (reference sequence). The ends were cut back, 6 bases at V and 11 bases at J, with 15 bases in the middle. The CDR3 is made up of 12 amino acids. The DNA for the CDR3 is TGTGCCAGCAGGCAGTCCGGAGGAGGGCAGTATTTT. It specifies CASRQSGGGQYF.

The rearrangement links TRBV28 to TRBJ2-3; 7 bases match TRBD1. There are 14 residues in the CDR3. CDR1 and CDR2 (germline): MDHEN, SYDVKM. After removal of 6 bases from V and 1 base from J, the junction contained 4 bases not matched to a gene. CDR3 nucleotides: TGTGCCAGCAGAACGACAGGGCGCACAGATACGCAGTATTTT. This encodes CASRTTGRTDTQYF.

The V call is TRBV3-1 (or the pseudogene TRBV3-2), the J call TRBJ1-2; tentatively, D is TRBD1 (5 bases). The CDR3 runs to 12 residues. Per the germline V gene, CDR1 is LGHDT and CDR2 is YNNKEL (reference sequence). V lost 1 base and J lost 7, with 7 bases in between. The DNA of the CDR3 is TGTGCCAGCAGCCAAGGGGGGGTTGGCTACACCTTC. This encodes CASSQGGVGYTF.

The V call is TRBV28, the J call TRBJ2-7; maybe TRBD2 (7 bases). The germline V gene encodes CDR1 MDHEN and CDR2 SYDVKM. The CDR3 contains 14 residues. Deletions cut 1 base from V and 7 bases from J, with 14 bases between. CDR3 sequence: CASSLLGGAGEQYF. The CDR3 nucleotides are TGTGCCAGCAGTTTATTAGGGGGGGCTGGAGAGCAGTACTTC.

V is TRBV5-1 and J is TRBJ2-5, with 8 bases fitting TRBD1. This CDR3 is 13 amino acids long. Germline loops: CDR1 SGHRS, CDR2 YFSETQ. The V and J ends lost 4 bases and 5 bases, in that order; junction bases with no gene match: 4. The CDR3 sequence is CASSITGGETQYF. As DNA, the CDR3 is TGCGCCAGCAGCATAACAGGGGGGGAGACCCAGTACTTC.

This chain joins TRBV2 and TRBJ1-4, with no clear D. V dropped 4 bases and J dropped 0 bases, with 12 bases sitting between them. The CDR3 has 16 residues. The germline gives CDR1 SNHLY, CDR2 FYNNEI. The CDR3 region is CASSGSGSATNEKLFF. The CDR3 coding sequence is TGTGCCAGCAGTGGGTCGGGGTCAGCAACTAATGAAAAACTGTTTTTT.

The chain links TRBV11-3 to TRBJ2-1, with TRBD1 as a possible D gene (5 bases). Germline V gene data show CDR1 as SGHNT and CDR2 as YENEEA. Trimming pared 5 bases from V and 10 bases from J, leaving 9 bases between. The CDR3 is 11 amino acids. This chain's CDR3 is CASSAGYEQFF. DNA for the CDR3: TGTGCCAGCAGCGCAGGGTACGAGCAGTTCTTC.

V is TRBV27 and J is TRBJ1-2, with 9 positions matching TRBD1. V lost 5 bases and J lost 8; bases outside the gene matches: 12. Germline V gene lookup returns CDR1 MNHEY and CDR2 SMNVEV (reference sequence). The CDR3 length is 15 residues. In nucleotides, the CDR3 is TGTGCCAGCAGTCCCTCGGGACAGGGAGTAGGGGGCTACACCTTC. Its protein product is CASSPSGQGVGGYTF.

This chain uses TRBV11-3 with TRBJ2-1; 8 bases are shared with TRBD2. With 1 base clipped from V and 11 bases from J, the junction kept 7 bases outside the gene matches. The CDR3 spans 14 residues. CDR1 and CDR2 (germline): SGHNT, YENEEA. The CDR3 DNA sequence: TGTGCCAGCAGCTTAGGAGGTAGCGGGGACCAGCAGTTCTTC. Translation: CASSLGGSGDQQFF.

V gene TRBV2 combines with J gene TRBJ2-7; D perhaps matches TRBD1 (5 bases). CDR3 length: 16 residues. Germline lookup yields CDR1 SNHLY and CDR2 FYNNEI. The V gene lost 4 bases and the J gene lost 0 bases, with 16 bases spanning the gap. CDR3 in DNA: TGTGCCAGCAGTGGGGGCTGGCAGGCCCCCTCCTACGAGCAGTACTTC. This encodes CASSGGWQAPSYEQYF.

CDR3 sequence: CASSPDRNTQYF. CDR3 sequence (DNA): TGTGCCAGCAGCCCGGACAGGAATACGCAGTATTTT. This chain links TRBV12-3 or TRBV12-4 with TRBJ2-3; 7 nucleotides agree with TRBD1. The CDR3 contains 12 residues. V was clipped by 6 bases and J by 7 bases; unmatched bases: 4.

The chain links TRBV12-3 or TRBV12-4 to TRBJ1-2, with 8 bases aligning to TRBD1. The CDR3 totals 13 residues. V lost 6 bases and J lost 6; bases outside the gene matches: 6. CDR3 in amino acids: CASSRQGRDGYTF. The CDR3 region has the DNA TGTGCCAGCAGCCGACAGGGGCGTGATGGCTACACCTTC.

Only one count was recorded for this clone. The chain uses TRBV27 and TRBJ1-3, with 9 positions matching TRBD1. The CDR3 extends over 16 amino acids. V shed 5 bases, J shed 2 bases, and the junction held 7 bases outside the gene matches. The germline V gene has CDR1 MNHEY and CDR2 SMNVEV (reference sequence). The CDR3 region is CASSPNTGGTGNTIYF. Written as DNA, the CDR3 is TGTGCCAGCAGTCCAAATACAGGGGGCACTGGAAACACCATATATTTT.

The chain links TRBV30 to TRBJ1-1; D is possibly TRBD1 (6 bases). Germline CDR1 and CDR2: GTSNPN and SVGIG (reference sequence). The V end lost 2 bases, the J end lost 6 bases, and 19 bases lay between the germline ends. The CDR3 sequence is 15 residues long. The CDR3 nucleotides read TGTGCCTGGAGTCCATTACAGGGTAGTGTCGCTGAAGCTTTCTTT. This codes for CAWSPLQGSVAEAFF.

This clone was observed a few times. The rearrangement uses TRBV12-5 and TRBJ1-2; D uncertain. Germline CDR1 LGHNT, CDR2 FRNRAP. The CDR3 has 13 residues. Trimming shortened V by 1 base and J by 2 bases, and 5 bases separated the two germline ends. The CDR3 sequence is CASGLGGNYGYTF. CDR3 DNA: TGTGCTAGTGGTTTGGGCGGCAACTATGGCTACACCTTC.

V gene TRBV5-1 combines with J gene TRBJ1-2; D perhaps matches TRBD1 (5 bases). The V and J ends lost 3 bases and 5 bases respectively, with 20 bases between them. CDR3 length equals 16 residues. The germline CDR1 and CDR2 sequences are SGHRS and YFSETQ. DNA of the CDR3: TGCGCCAGCAGCTGGGGCGGGGACCCTGGGGGATATGGCTACACCTTC. As protein: CASSWGGDPGGYGYTF.

This clone was seen once. The chain links TRBV6-5 to TRBJ2-7; the match to TRBD1 covers 7 bases. The CDR3 runs to 15 residues. The germline V gene encodes CDR1 MNHEY and CDR2 SVGAGI. V lost 0 bases, J lost 6 bases, and 8 bases stayed unmatched. In DNA, the CDR3 is TGTGCCAGCAGTTACTCCCAGACAGGGCAGGGCGAGCAGTACTTC. Translated: CASSYSQTGQGEQYF.